This TCR beta chain is drawn from a study of PD-L1 blockade in urothelial cancer. Background on the study: Patients arrived having already received 0 to 3 prior chemotherapy regimens. Study results and limitations: More expansion of tumor-associated blood clones, seen at 3 weeks, marked durable-benefit patients. When pretreatment blood TCR clonality was below the median, it predicted better survival.

Samples were collected from each patient before treatment and during treatment. Each patient gave between 1 and 8 of them in total. Sequencing was performed with immunoSEQ multiplex PCR; in TCRdb, only in-frame clones are kept and a portion is missing. The sample has roughly 74,000 clones, about nine tenths seen once. This clone was seen a handful of times. Its specificity is unknown. V lost 5 bases and J lost 0; bases outside the gene matches: 4. Germline CDR1 reads SEHNR; CDR2 reads FQNEAQ (reference sequence). The CDR3 sequence is 16 residues long. This TCR came from a woman between 65 and 79 years old with urothelial cancer. J is TRBJ2-3 and V is TRBV7-9, with 11 bases aligning to TRBD2. Material: PBMCs, obtained around atezolizumab (anti-PD-L1) treatment. CDR3 in DNA: TGTGCCAGCAGCCAAATAGCGGGGGGGAGCACAGATACGCAGTATTTT. This codes for CASSQIAGGSTDTQYF. The entire variable domain, with the rest obtained from reference TRBV7-9 and TRBJ2-3, is as follows: DTGVSQNPRHKITKRGQNVTFRCDPISEHNRLYWYRQTLGQGPEFLTYFQNEAQLEKSRLLSDRFSAERPKGSFSTLEIQRTEQGDSAMYLCASSQIAGGSTDTQYFGPGTRLTVL.